Listed here is a single T cell receptor (beta chain). In the original analysis: Using reference gene primer amplification, nucleated cell counts were estimated. Generated by immunoSEQ multiplex PCR, the TCRdb table keeps only in-frame clones and is missing some. The DNA was the basis for D and trimming; V, J and clone size are from that table. The sample has roughly 180,000 clones, approximately 88% seen once. The V end was cut by 3 bases, the J end by 1 base, with 12 bases between. CDR1 GTSNPN and CDR2 SVGIG come from the germline V gene (reference sequence). The CDR3 covers 14 residues. This sample stems from a study of blood T cell repertoires in COVID-19. On the study more broadly: The samples span acute and convalescent COVID-19 from the United States, Italy and Spain. Nucleic acid was either cDNA or gDNA, and it came from T cells, B-cell-depleted T cells, or PBMCs.

Sample: peripheral blood. The clonotype comes from a woman aged 25 to 39 with acute or convalescent COVID-19. The rearrangement joins TRBV30 to TRBJ1-1, with D perhaps TRBD1 (6 bases). The CDR3 loop is CAWRYRAGNTEAFF. The CDR3, as DNA: TGTGCCTGGAGGTACAGGGCCGGGAACACTGAAGCTTTCTTT.